Presented here are 25 T cell receptor beta chains from one specimen sequenced in a study of breast tumors, draining lymph nodes, adjacent tissues. Samples came from axillary lymph nodes draining the breast cancer. TCRdb ran MiXCR on the multiplex PCR reads and lists one entry per CDR3 protein. The sample gives about 140,000 distinct CDR3 sequences, about 33% of which show up once; 2.3% is in the top ten. Input material: axillary lymph node tissue. Receptors were obtained from a female donor with breast cancer. Some clones in this sample may be carry-over from other donors' samples.

This clonotype was detected many times. The V call is TRBV2, the J call TRBJ1-2; 8 nucleotides align to TRBD1. Losses at the gene ends were 4 bases for V and 0 bases for J; bases not matched to a gene: 13. The CDR3 has 18 amino acids. Germline CDR1 SNHLY, CDR2 FYNNEI. CDR3 sequence reads: CASSGQGAPPSSNYGYTF. The CDR3 coding sequence is TGTGCCAGCAGTGGCCAGGGGGCGCCCCCCTCTTCTAACTATGGCTACACCTTC.

The genes are TRBV24-1 and TRBJ2-2; D unresolved. This CDR3 has 14 residues. The germline V gene has CDR1 KGHDR and CDR2 SFDVKD. Trimming stripped 5 bases from V and 3 bases from J, with 9 bases between. Here the CDR3 reads CATSGPGDTGELFF. CDR3 bases: TGTGCCACCAGTGGACCTGGGGACACCGGGGAGCTGTTTTTT.

In regard to this clonotype: The junction differs from germline at one of its ends, possibly a read error. The rearrangement joins TRBV7-9 to TRBJ2-4; 7 bases align to TRBD1. Germline V gene data show CDR1 as SEHNR and CDR2 as FQNEAQ (reference sequence). This CDR3 contains 15 residues. CDR3 loop: CASSSGTVGRNIQHF. For the CDR3, the DNA is TGTGCCAGCAGCTCGGGGACAGTTGGTCGAAACATTCAGCACTTC.

This clonotype was detected a few times. This may come from a read error, since a much larger clone is one base off. The chain uses TRBV12-3 or TRBV12-4 and TRBJ1-3, with D perhaps TRBD1 (5 bases). The CDR3 spans 16 residues. The CDR3 nucleotides are TGTGCCAGCAGTTCCCCAGGGAGGCCCTCTGTAAACACCATATATTTT. It is translated as CASSSPGRPSVNTIYF.

In regard to this clonotype: This may stem from a read error, because a much larger clone lies one nucleotide away. The chain is built from TRBV28 and TRBJ2-6; 7 bases map to TRBD1. Germline lookup yields CDR1 MDHEN and CDR2 SYDVKM. There are 14 residues in the CDR3. In nucleotides, the CDR3 is TGTGACAGCAGGACAGGCTCCGGGGCCAACGTCCTGACTTTC. As protein: CDSRTGSGANVLTF.

This clonotype was observed many times. V usage is TRBV30 and J usage is TRBJ2-7; no definite D call. Germline V gene sequence: CDR1 GTSNPN, CDR2 SVGIG (reference sequence). This CDR3 has 13 amino acids. V gave up 1 base and J gave up 3 bases, with 10 bases separating them. The CDR3, as DNA: TGTGCCTGGAGTGGGGGTTATGTCTACGAGCAGTACTTC. This sequence encodes CAWSGGYVYEQYF.

This clonotype showed up many times. This sequence joins TRBV20-1 and TRBJ1-2; 8 nucleotides align to TRBD1. The trim removed 6 bases at V and 8 bases at J, leaving 2 bases unmatched. The CDR3 totals 10 residues. Germline CDR1 and CDR2: DFQATT and SNEGSKA (reference sequence). CDR3 DNA sequence: TGCAGTGCCGGACAGGGAGGCTACACCTTC. Encoded protein: CSAGQGGYTF.

There are many counts of this clonotype. The chain joins TRBV10-3 to TRBJ1-6; 7 positions match TRBD1. The CDR3 runs to 17 residues. V trimming: 0 bases; J trimming: 7 bases; junction bases outside the gene matches: 9. Germline CDR1 reads ENHRY; CDR2 reads SYGVKD. Here the CDR3 DNA reads TGTGCCATCAGTGAGTCCCTGACAGGGTTTCAAAATTCACCCCTCCACTTT. Translating it yields CAISESLTGFQNSPLHF.

The genes are TRBV28 and TRBJ2-2; TRBD1 agrees at 9 bases. The V gene end was trimmed by 6 bases and the J gene end by 5 bases; junction bases not matched to a gene: 13. CDR3 length: 17 residues. Germline CDR1 and CDR2: MDHEN and SYDVKM. CDR3 nucleotide sequence: TGTGCCAGCAGAGGTAATATCGGGACAGGGCTGACCGGGGAGCTGTTTTTT. Its protein is CASRGNIGTGLTGELFF.

This clonotype was counted many times. The chain has TRBV7-9 and TRBJ1-2; D call uncertain. CDR3 length: 11 residues. The ends were cut back, 5 bases at V and 9 bases at J, with 10 bases in the middle. The germline V gene has CDR1 SEHNR and CDR2 FQNEAQ (reference sequence). For the CDR3, the DNA is TGTGCCAGCAGCGTTTCTCAGAGCTACACCTTC. Protein: CASSVSQSYTF.

This clonotype has at least ten counts. V and J are TRBV2 and TRBJ2-4; the D gene is possibly TRBD1 (6 bases). The CDR3 loop spans 15 amino acids. V dropped 4 bases and J dropped 3 bases, with 13 bases sitting between them. CDR1 and CDR2 from the germline V gene are SNHLY and FYNNEI. The CDR3 sequence: CASSGFQQGKNIQYF. The CDR3 nucleotides are TGTGCCAGCAGTGGATTCCAACAGGGCAAAAACATTCAGTACTTC.

Ten or more counts support this clonotype. The chain carries TRBV30 and TRBJ2-3; D perhaps matches TRBD2 (7 bases). Germline V gene sequence: CDR1 GTSNPN, CDR2 SVGIG (reference sequence). V was clipped by 2 bases and J by 2 bases, with 17 bases between them. The CDR3 sequence is 16 residues long. DNA of the CDR3: TGTGCCTGGAGTTCGGGGGGCGGTGGGTACACAGATACGCAGTATTTT. Its translation is CAWSSGGGGYTDTQYF.

This clonotype was seen repeatedly, ten times or more. J is TRBJ1-2 and V is TRBV14; tentatively, D is TRBD1 (6 bases). Trimming removed 1 base from V and 4 bases from J, with 16 bases in between. CDR3 length: 16 amino acids. The germline V gene has CDR1 SGHDN and CDR2 FVKESK. Written as DNA, the CDR3 is TGTGCCAGCAGCCAAGCTGGGGGCCCTTTCTCCTATGGCTACACCTTC. Amino acids: CASSQAGGPFSYGYTF.

This chain links TRBV7-2 with TRBJ2-5; no definite D call. The germline V and J ends were trimmed by 4 bases and 2 bases, with 17 bases remaining between them. CDR3 length: 16 amino acids. Germline assignment: CDR1 SGHTA and CDR2 FQGNSA. CDR3 DNA sequence: TGTGCCAGCAGCTGGCCGAGACGGAGCGTACAAGAGACCCAGTACTTC. This sequence encodes CASSWPRRSVQETQYF.

This clonotype showed up just once. This chain links TRBV15 with TRBJ2-7; 9 positions agree with TRBD2. The germline CDR1 and CDR2 sequences are LNHNV and YYDKDF (reference sequence). This CDR3 has 15 residues. In DNA, the CDR3 is TGTGCCGCCAGCAGCTTGGTAGGCGGGGGGGCCGAACAGTACGTC. Translated, it gives CAASSLVGGGAEQYV.

The J gene is TRBJ1-3, the V gene TRBV20-1, with D hard to call. The CDR3 is 11 amino acids. Germline values: CDR1 DFQATT, CDR2 SNEGSKA (reference sequence). V shed 6 bases and J shed 4 bases, with 7 bases lying between them. The CDR3 coding sequence is TGCAGTGCCCAAACAGGAAACACCATATATTTT. Its translation: CSAQTGNTIYF.

CDR3 loop: CASRPTRGEGTEAFF. In DNA, the CDR3 is TGTGCCAGCAGGCCAACTAGAGGGGAGGGCACTGAAGCTTTCTTT. This sequence joins TRBV12-3 or TRBV12-4 and TRBJ1-1; possibly TRBD1 for D (5 bases). V lost 6 bases, J lost 4 bases, and 18 bases lay in between. The CDR3 is 15 residues long.

This clonotype came up many times. This chain joins TRBV24-1 and TRBJ2-2; maybe TRBD2 (6 bases). CDR1 and CDR2 (germline): KGHDR, SFDVKD. This CDR3 has 14 residues. V was clipped by 5 bases and J by 3 bases, with 9 bases between them. The CDR3: CATSVRDYTGELFF. The CDR3 bases are TGTGCCACCAGTGTCAGGGACTACACCGGGGAGCTGTTTTTT.

The chain is built from TRBV28 and TRBJ1-5, with D possibly being TRBD1 (6 bases). With 4 bases removed from V and 6 bases from J, the gap between germline ends came to 16 bases. CDR3 length equals 15 residues. Germline V gives CDR1 MDHEN, CDR2 SYDVKM. CDR3 DNA: TGTGCCAGCAGTTCGGGACATCACCTTAGTCAGCCCCAGCATTTT. Translated, it gives CASSSGHHLSQPQHF.

This clonotype was recorded many times. V gene TRBV25-1 combines with J gene TRBJ1-2; D is ambiguous. Trimming removed 3 bases from V and 5 bases from J, with 10 bases in between. This CDR3 comprises 13 residues. Germline CDR1 is MGHDK and CDR2 is SYGVNS. The CDR3 nucleotides are TGTGCCAGCAGTGATGTTTCCTTATATGGCTACACCTTC. Its translation is CASSDVSLYGYTF.

J is TRBJ2-3 and V is TRBV7-8; maybe TRBD1 (5 bases). CDR1 and CDR2 from the germline V gene are SGHVS and FQNEAQ. V dropped 2 bases and J dropped 0 bases, with 9 bases sitting between them. The CDR3 has 15 residues. CDR3 nucleotides: TGTGCCAGCAGCTTATACGACAGAAGCACAGATACGCAGTATTTT. Translating gives CASSLYDRSTDTQYF.

Many counts were recorded for this clonotype. The chain is built from TRBV20-1 and TRBJ1-5; D is undetermined. CDR3 length equals 12 residues. Germline V gives CDR1 DFQATT, CDR2 SNEGSKA (reference sequence). V gave up 3 bases and J gave up 4 bases, with 7 bases separating them. The chain's CDR3 is CSASDNNQPQHF. The CDR3 coding sequence is TGCAGTGCTAGCGACAATAATCAGCCCCAGCATTTT.

This clonotype was counted many times. The chain combines TRBV12-3 or TRBV12-4 with TRBJ2-7; D ambiguous. V shed 1 base and J shed 6 bases, with 7 bases lying between them. CDR3 size: 12 residues. In DNA, the CDR3 is TGTGCCAGCAGTTTAGGGGGTGGCGAGCAGTACGTC. As protein: CASSLGGGEQYV.

As regards this clonotype: A read error may explain this, as a much larger clone is one base away. The conserved phenylalanine or tryptophan is not found at the CDR3 terminus, so this likely reflects a read error. The chain has TRBV2 and TRBJ1-1; D unresolved. Germline CDR1 reads SNHLY; CDR2 reads FYNNEI. Trimming stripped 4 bases from V and 0 bases from J, with 6 bases between. This CDR3 has 13 amino acids. The CDR3 region has the DNA TGTGCCAGCAGTGGCGGCATGAACACTGAAGCTTTCGTT. Amino acid sequence: CASSGGMNTEAFV.

This clonotype was observed a few times. This chain links TRBV5-5 with TRBJ2-3; TRBD1 agrees at 7 bases. From germline, CDR1 is SGHKS and CDR2 YYEKEE (reference sequence). The CDR3 contains 15 residues. Trimming cost V 0 bases and J 3 bases; bases outside gene matches: 4. Here the CDR3 reads CASSLAGTVTDTQYF. CDR3 DNA sequence: TGTGCCAGCAGCTTGGCCGGGACAGTGACAGATACGCAGTATTTT.